These 6 T cell receptor beta chains share one sample of origin, sequenced in a study of shared clonotypes between healthy human individuals. TCRdb's table, derived via immunoSEQ multiplex PCR, lists solely in-frame clones and lacks some. Among fewer than 650,000 clones listed, around 76% were seen once. The sequenced sample consisted of PBMCs. All receptors derive from a middle-aged woman in good health. Some clones in this sample may be carry-over from other donors' samples.

This chain joins TRBV6-5 and TRBJ2-2, with 14 bases lining up with TRBD2. V was clipped by 2 bases and J by 6 bases; unmatched bases: 2. The CDR3 has 16 residues. Germline V gene lookup returns CDR1 MNHEY and CDR2 SVGAGI. This chain's CDR3 is CASSYLGLAGAGELFF. CDR3 coding DNA: TGTGCCAGCAGTTACCTGGGACTAGCGGGAGCCGGGGAGCTGTTTTTT.

The rearrangement joins TRBV15 to TRBJ2-5, with 8 bases matching TRBD1. The DNA matches TRBJ2-7 better at its end, which makes the J call doubtful. CDR1 is LNHNV and CDR2 is YYDKDF in the germline V gene (reference sequence). The CDR3 runs 15 residues. CDR3 in DNA: TGTGCCACCAGCAGAGATAATCAGGGGGCAGACGAGCAGTACTTC. Translated: CATSRDNQGADEQYF.

Details on this clone: A much more abundant neighbour one base away suggests this may be a read error. The rearrangement joins TRBV11-3 to TRBJ2-5; D is perhaps TRBD1 or TRBD2 (5 bases each). With 2 bases removed from V and 9 bases from J, the gap between germline ends came to 13 bases. CDR1 is SGHNT, CDR2 YENEEA, per germline. This CDR3 has 13 residues. CDR3 protein: CASSLKQVGAQYF. Here the CDR3 DNA reads TGTGCCAGCAGCTTAAAACAAGTGGGGGCCCAGTACTTC.

The chain carries TRBV6-1 and TRBJ2-6; D not certain. Germline V gives CDR1 MNHNS, CDR2 SASEGT. V dropped 2 bases and J dropped 0 bases, with 11 bases sitting between them. The CDR3 length is 17 residues. The CDR3: CASSERIPHSGANVLTF. In DNA, the CDR3 is TGTGCCAGCAGTGAACGGATTCCTCACTCTGGGGCCAACGTCCTGACTTTC.

About this clone itself: A far bigger clonotype differs at one base, so this is likely a read error. The sample carries other DNA sequences with the same CDR3. The CDR3 DNA is TGTGCCAGCAGCTTCCTACAGGGCTATGGCTACACCTTC. Its protein product is CASSFLQGYGYTF. The chain recombines TRBV5-6 with TRBJ1-2; D might be TRBD1 (6 bases). CDR1 is SGHDT, CDR2 YYEEEE, per germline. Deletions cut 2 bases from V and 4 bases from J, with 9 bases between. The CDR3 is made up of 13 amino acids.

The V gene is TRBV19, the J gene TRBJ1-1, with 10 bases identical to TRBD1. The junction had 8 bases not matched to a gene; V was cut back by 7 bases and J by 0 bases. The CDR3 has 16 amino acids. Germline loops: CDR1 LNHDA, CDR2 SQIVND (reference sequence). In DNA form, the CDR3 reads TGTGCCAGTATTGTTTCCGGGACAGGGGTGAACACTGAAGCTTTCTTT. This sequence encodes CASIVSGTGVNTEAFF.